The clone carrying this T cell receptor beta chain has only one observation. The sample contains more than one DNA sequence encoding this CDR3. The data are from a study of glioma-infiltrating T cells after dendritic cell vaccination. Only in-frame clones appear in the TCRdb table, and some are missing; sequencing was by immunoSEQ multiplex PCR. The sample has around 78,000 clones; about 85% are singletons. Documented time point: after dendritic cell vaccination, including at tumor progression/relapse. The sequenced sample was blood, obtained after dendritic cell vaccination. The sequence came from a human donor with glioblastoma.

CDR3 residues: CASSLSGTATNEKLFF. Here the CDR3 DNA reads TGTGCCAGCAGCTTATCCGGGACAGCAACTAATGAAAAACTGTTTTTT. This chain uses TRBV7-9 with TRBJ1-4, with 7 bases identical to TRBD1. The CDR3 is made up of 16 amino acids. Germline assignment: CDR1 SEHNR and CDR2 FQNEAQ (reference sequence). The trim removed 2 bases at V and 0 bases at J, leaving 3 bases unmatched.